This TCR beta chain was sequenced in a study of control samples from healthy donors and cancer patients. Clones were read by immunoSEQ multiplex PCR, and TCRdb kept only the in-frame ones, dropping some. The table shows about 180,000 clones, with about 92% occurring only once. Trimming cost V 6 bases and J 4 bases; bases outside gene matches: 10. CDR3 length equals 16 residues. Germline V lookup: CDR1 LNHDA, CDR2 SQIVND (reference sequence). What was sequenced was blood. The TCR sequence derives from a man under 40 in good health. The rearrangement uses TRBV19 and TRBJ2-7, with 12 bases lining up with TRBD2. CDR3 sequence: CASSQRLAGVQYEQYF. CDR3 sequence (DNA): TGTGCCAGTAGCCAGAGACTAGCGGGGGTGCAGTACGAGCAGTACTTC. Combining the CDR3 with reference TRBV19 and TRBJ2-7 gives the whole variable domain DGGITQSPKYLFRKEGQNVTLSCEQNLNHDAMYWYRQDPGQGLRLIYYSQIVNDFQKGDIAEGYSVSREKKESFPLTVTSAQKNPTAFYLCASSQRLAGVQYEQYFGPGTRLTVT.